Listed here are 32 T cell receptor beta chains from one sample, sequenced in a study of blood T cell repertoires in COVID-19. The method was immunoSEQ multiplex PCR; TCRdb's version includes in-frame clones alone and lacks a portion of them. The sample has around 180,000 clones; almost 80% are singletons. Sequencing was performed on peripheral blood. Every receptor here comes from a man aged 55 to 70 with active or convalescent COVID-19.

The CDR3 DNA follows: TGTGCCAGCAATAGGGGGGGCCGACGCGGATTTTCACCCCTCCACTTT. Protein: CASNRGGRRGFSPLHF. V and J are TRBV3-1 (or the pseudogene TRBV3-2) and TRBJ1-6; possible D gene TRBD1, 6 bases. This CDR3 has 16 residues. V lost 7 bases and J 9 bases, leaving 22 bases between the germline ends. CDR1 LGHDT and CDR2 YNNKEL come from the germline V gene (reference sequence).

V is TRBV7-9 and J is TRBJ1-5; possible D gene TRBD1, 6 bases. The V gene's germline CDR1 is SEHNR and CDR2 FQNEAQ (reference sequence). CDR3 size: 14 residues. V gave up 1 base and J gave up 11 bases, with 15 bases separating them. The CDR3 sequence is CASSLGTAGDAQHF. The CDR3 DNA sequence: TGTGCCAGCAGCTTAGGGACTGCAGGGGATGCCCAGCATTTT.

In this sample, this clone turned up once. The gene calls are TRBV6-2 or TRBV6-3 and TRBJ2-6; TRBD1 matches at 9 bases. CDR3 length: 19 residues. The germline V gene has CDR1 MNHEY and CDR2 SVGEGT. With 5 bases clipped from V and 0 bases from J, the junction kept 11 bases outside the gene matches. CDR3 in amino acids: CASSRGLGQGLSGANVLTF. In DNA form, the CDR3 reads TGTGCCAGCAGTCGGGGCTTGGGACAGGGCCTCTCTGGGGCCAACGTCCTGACTTTC.

This clone was counted between two and nine times. V and J are TRBV7-9 and TRBJ1-2; TRBD1 aligns across 7 bases. Losses at the gene ends were 4 bases for V and 8 bases for J; bases not matched to a gene: 10. The CDR3 has 14 amino acids. The V gene's germline CDR1 is SEHNR and CDR2 FQNEAQ (reference sequence). The chain's CDR3 is CASSSSAGGFGYTF. CDR3 nucleotides: TGTGCCAGCAGCTCCTCGGCAGGGGGTTTCGGCTACACCTTC.

This chain joins TRBV6-4 and TRBJ2-3, with 8 bases fitting TRBD2. This CDR3 has 14 residues. Per the germline V gene, CDR1 is MRHNA and CDR2 is SNTAGT. Trimming cost V 4 bases and J 7 bases; bases outside gene matches: 7. For the CDR3, the DNA is TGTGCCAGCAGTGCGGGAGGGGAAGGACATACGCAGTATTTT. Protein sequence: CASSAGGEGHTQYF.

The chain uses TRBV7-9 and TRBJ1-2, with TRBD1 identical over 8 bases. The CDR3 has 15 amino acids. Germline values: CDR1 SEHNR, CDR2 FQNEAQ (reference sequence). Trimming took 4 bases from V and 4 from J; bases not matched to a gene: 8. The CDR3 loop reads CASSSGQGGSYGYTF. CDR3 nucleotide sequence: TGTGCCAGCAGCTCAGGACAGGGAGGGAGCTATGGCTACACCTTC.

The chain links TRBV27 to TRBJ1-2; TRBD1 agrees at 8 bases. This CDR3 has 14 residues. Germline CDR1 reads MNHEY; CDR2 reads SMNVEV (reference sequence). J gave up 3 bases and V 5 bases, and 5 bases lay outside the gene matches. CDR3 in amino acids: CASSTRGPYYGYTF. The CDR3 DNA reads TGTGCCAGCAGTACCAGGGGGCCCTACTATGGCTACACCTTC.

The genes are TRBV6-2 or TRBV6-3 and TRBJ1-1, with 9 nucleotides matching TRBD1. The CDR3 loop spans 15 amino acids. Per the germline V gene, CDR1 is MNHEY and CDR2 is SVGEGT. Unmatched junction bases numbered 9, after V lost 6 bases and J lost 4 bases. CDR3 in DNA: TGTGCCAGCAGCCCACGGACAGGGGTCGGCACTGAAGCTTTCTTT. Protein sequence: CASSPRTGVGTEAFF.

The chain couples TRBV28 to TRBJ2-7, with TRBD1 identical over 7 bases. J lost 2 bases, V lost 7 bases, and 5 bases had no gene match. Germline V gene sequence: CDR1 MDHEN, CDR2 SYDVKM. The CDR3 extends over 13 amino acids. CDR3 in amino acids: CASTRQGTYEQYF. The CDR3 DNA is TGTGCCAGCACCAGACAGGGAACCTACGAGCAGTACTTC.

The rearrangement uses TRBV27 and TRBJ1-1; D not certain. The germline V gene encodes CDR1 MNHEY and CDR2 SMNVEV (reference sequence). CDR3 length: 14 amino acids. Trimming shortened V by 5 bases and J by 2 bases, and 12 bases separated the two germline ends. CDR3 protein: CASSLPGSNTEAFF. CDR3 nucleotides: TGTGCCAGCAGTCTACCGGGATCAAACACTGAAGCTTTCTTT.

This chain joins TRBV3-1 (or the pseudogene TRBV3-2) and TRBJ2-7; D unresolved. CDR1 and CDR2 (germline): LGHDT, YNNKEL (reference sequence). V dropped 1 base and J dropped 6 bases, with 7 bases sitting between them. The CDR3 spans 12 residues. The CDR3 sequence: CASSQGLAEQYF. CDR3 in DNA: TGTGCCAGCAGCCAAGGGCTGGCCGAGCAGTACTTC.

V and J are TRBV19 and TRBJ2-7; D gene ambiguous. The CDR3 has 14 amino acids. The V gene's germline CDR1 is LNHDA and CDR2 SQIVND (reference sequence). Trimming took 5 bases from V and 0 from J, leaving 11 bases between them. CDR3 sequence (DNA): TGTGCCAGTAGTCCAGGCTCAAGCTCCTACGAGCAGTACTTC. Its translation is CASSPGSSSYEQYF.

V is TRBV7-9 and J is TRBJ2-7; possibly TRBD1 for D (6 bases). The CDR3 totals 14 residues. Germline CDR1 is SEHNR and CDR2 is FQNEAQ (reference sequence). V was cut by 5 bases and J by 5 bases, with 16 bases left in between. DNA of the CDR3: TGTGCCAGCAGCCCCCACCCCACAGGGCACGAGCAGTACTTC. Translating it yields CASSPHPTGHEQYF.

In DNA, the CDR3 is TGTGCCAGCAGAGAGACAGGCCCTCAGCCCCAGCATTTT. Protein product: CASRETGPQPQHF. V gene TRBV12-3 or TRBV12-4 combines with J gene TRBJ1-5; tentative D call: TRBD1 (6 bases). The CDR3 has 13 residues. V was pared by 6 bases and J by 6 bases, with 12 bases between.

This clone showed up just a few times. The genes are TRBV18 and TRBJ1-1, with TRBD1 matching 7 bases. CDR3 length: 13 residues. The germline gives CDR1 KGHSH, CDR2 LQKENI. J was trimmed by 5 bases and V by 4 bases; bases with no gene match: 4. The CDR3 region is CASSRARGTEAFF. CDR3 bases: TGTGCCAGCTCACGGGCCAGGGGGACTGAAGCTTTCTTT.

The chain links TRBV19 to TRBJ2-7, with TRBD1 matching 10 bases. CDR3 length: 13 residues. The germline V gene encodes CDR1 LNHDA and CDR2 SQIVND (reference sequence). Unmatched junction bases numbered 6, after V lost 10 bases and J lost 3 bases. CDR3 amino acids: CATGGQGIYEQYF. The DNA of the CDR3 is TGTGCCACAGGGGGACAGGGGATCTACGAGCAGTACTTC.

The chain links TRBV5-1 to TRBJ1-4, with D perhaps TRBD1 (5 bases). Trimming left V 0 bases short and J 5 bases short, with 11 bases between. The CDR3 is 15 residues long. Looked up from germline, CDR1 is SGHRS and CDR2 is YFSETQ. The CDR3 here is CASSLDLGGNEKLFF. In nucleotides, the CDR3 is TGCGCCAGCAGCTTGGACTTGGGGGGAAATGAAAAACTGTTTTTT.

This chain links TRBV27 with TRBJ1-5, with 8 positions matching TRBD1. This CDR3 is 16 amino acids long. V shed 5 bases, J shed 2 bases, and the junction held 8 bases outside the gene matches. Germline values: CDR1 MNHEY, CDR2 SMNVEV (reference sequence). The CDR3: CASSPDRGSRNQPQHF. CDR3 sequence (DNA): TGTGCCAGCAGTCCCGACAGGGGCTCTCGCAATCAGCCCCAGCATTTT.

There are a few counts of this clone. This chain uses TRBV30 with TRBJ1-6, with D maybe TRBD1 (5 bases). The CDR3 has 15 residues. The V and J ends lost 0 bases and 7 bases respectively, with 13 bases between them. Per germline, CDR1 GTSNPN and CDR2 SVGIG (reference sequence). The CDR3, as DNA: TGTGCCTGGAGTGTATTAAGGGGCCGGAATTCACCCCTCCACTTT. It encodes CAWSVLRGRNSPLHF.

The chain couples TRBV5-1 to TRBJ2-3; D is unresolved. Trimming took off 5 bases at V and 3 bases at J, with 7 bases between the two ends. This CDR3 is built from 12 residues. Germline V gene data show CDR1 as SGHRS and CDR2 as YFSETQ. This CDR3 reads CASRPGTDTQYF. The CDR3 bases are TGCGCCAGCAGGCCCGGGACAGATACGCAGTATTTT. Supplemented by reference TRBV5-1 and TRBJ2-3, the full variable domain reads KAGVTQTPRYLIKTRGQQVTLSCSPISGHRSVSWYQQTPGQGLQFLFEYFSETQRNKGNFPGRFSGRQFSNSRSEMNVSTLELGDSALYLCASRPGTDTQYFGPGTRLTVL.

This clone was detected a few times. V gene TRBV7-3 combines with J gene TRBJ2-2; 15 bases map to TRBD2. CDR3 length: 18 residues. Germline V lookup: CDR1 SGHTA, CDR2 FQGTGA. With V trimmed by 5 bases and J by 2 bases, 6 bases remained unmatched. The CDR3 DNA sequence: TGTGCCAGCAGCCCAATGGGACTAGCGGGAGGAAACACCGGGGAGCTGTTTTTT. It yields the protein CASSPMGLAGGNTGELFF.

This clone was found a few times. The gene calls are TRBV24-1 and TRBJ2-2; 7 bases are a match to TRBD2. Germline loops: CDR1 KGHDR, CDR2 SFDVKD. V lost 5 bases and J lost 4; bases outside the gene matches: 9. The CDR3 spans 16 residues. CDR3 bases: TGTGCCACCAGTGCTCACGGCGGGAGAGGCACCGGGGAGCTGTTTTTT. It codes for CATSAHGGRGTGELFF.

This sequence joins TRBV2 and TRBJ2-3; TRBD2 matches 14 bases. V lost 7 bases and J lost 3; bases outside the gene matches: 6. Germline CDR1 and CDR2: SNHLY and FYNNEI. There are 16 residues in the CDR3. CDR3 coding DNA: TGTGCCAGCACCGGACTAGCGGGAGGCGGGACAGATACGCAGTATTTT. Translation: CASTGLAGGGTDTQYF.

Many counts were recorded for this clone. V is TRBV4-3 and J is TRBJ2-7, with 14 bases identical to TRBD2. V shed 1 base and J 6 bases; nucleotides not matched to a gene: 8. Germline loops: CDR1 LGHNA, CDR2 YSLEER. This CDR3 spans 17 amino acids. The CDR3 region is CASSQGSGTSGSPEQYF. CDR3 bases: TGCGCCAGCAGCCAAGGTTCCGGGACTAGCGGGAGTCCCGAGCAGTACTTC.

This rearrangement joins TRBV18 to TRBJ2-5; 9 bases are a match to TRBD1. V shed 3 bases, J shed 4 bases, and the junction held 3 bases outside the gene matches. This CDR3 is 14 amino acids long. Germline lookup yields CDR1 KGHSH and CDR2 LQKENI. CDR3: CASSPTGGRETQYF. The CDR3 DNA reads as TGTGCCAGCTCACCCACAGGGGGCCGAGAGACCCAGTACTTC.

The rearrangement uses TRBV7-3 and TRBJ1-1; possible D gene TRBD1, 5 bases. Trimming removed 11 bases at V and 1 base at J, with 17 bases between. Germline assignment: CDR1 SGHTA and CDR2 FQGTGA. This CDR3 has 14 residues. CDR3 bases: TGTGCCTCCAAGACCCAAGGGGCGAACACTGAAGCTTTCTTT. This codes for CASKTQGANTEAFF.

The chain links TRBV14 to TRBJ2-3; TRBD2 agrees at 9 bases. The V segment lost 5 bases and the J segment 1 base; nucleotides outside the gene matches: 4. Germline V CDR1 and CDR2: SGHDN, FVKESK. CDR3 length equals 15 residues. CDR3 DNA sequence: TGTGCCAGCAGCACCCGGACTAGCGGCACAGATACGCAGTATTTT. This codes for CASSTRTSGTDTQYF.

In its sample, this clone was seen a few times. CDR3 residues: CASSPSDNSPLHF. The DNA for the CDR3 is TGTGCCAGCTCACCGTCCGATAATTCACCCCTCCACTTT. This sequence joins TRBV18 and TRBJ1-6, with D unresolved. CDR3 size: 13 residues. V dropped 3 bases and J dropped 5 bases, with 5 bases sitting between them. The germline CDR1 and CDR2 sequences are KGHSH and LQKENI.

This rearrangement joins TRBV6-5 to TRBJ2-7, with TRBD2 matching over 7 bases. The length of the CDR3 is 12 residues. Germline V gene lookup returns CDR1 MNHEY and CDR2 SVGAGI. Trimming at V came to 8 bases and at J to 0 bases, leaving 1 base not matched to a gene. CDR3 in amino acids: CASERGSYEQYF. The CDR3 nucleotides are TGTGCCAGCGAGCGGGGCTCCTACGAGCAGTACTTC.

V usage is TRBV5-6 and J usage is TRBJ1-2, with D perhaps TRBD1 (5 bases). V lost 5 bases to trimming and J lost 4 bases, with 15 bases between them. Germline CDR1 is SGHDT and CDR2 is YYEEEE. This CDR3 spans 14 amino acids. CDR3 in amino acids: CASSPPTETYGYTF. The CDR3 DNA is TGTGCCAGCAGTCCTCCGACAGAAACCTATGGCTACACCTTC.

V is TRBV7-9 and J is TRBJ2-3; 8 bases line up with TRBD1. V lost 5 bases to trimming and J lost 0 bases; unmatched junction nucleotides: 1. Germline V gene data show CDR1 as SEHNR and CDR2 as FQNEAQ (reference sequence). This CDR3 is 14 amino acids long. The CDR3 DNA reads as TGTGCCAGCAGCGGACAGGGTAGCACAGATACGCAGTATTTT. It is translated as CASSGQGSTDTQYF.

The genes are TRBV27 and TRBJ2-5; 9 bases are shared with TRBD2. This CDR3 is 16 amino acids long. Germline CDR1 is MNHEY and CDR2 is SMNVEV (reference sequence). V trimming: 6 bases; J trimming: 4 bases; junction bases outside the gene matches: 12. The CDR3 sequence: CASSLALPAGGETQYF. DNA for the CDR3: TGTGCCAGCAGCCTCGCCCTCCCAGCGGGAGGAGAGACCCAGTACTTC.